The 27 T cell receptor beta chains below were found in one sample sequenced in a study of T-cell memory formation after mild COVID-19. TCRdb re-analysed the 5' RACE reads in MiXCR, keeping a single row per CDR3 protein. The table lists under 40,000 distinct CDR3 sequences, about 6.7% of them singletons. The specimen sequenced was PBMCs or a T cell subset sorted from them (not recorded which). The receptors shown here come from an adult who had mild COVID-19 (a few samples of this study predate the infection). Cell type and time point are not known.

The chain carries TRBV5-1 and TRBJ2-3; 9 positions match TRBD1. The germline V gene encodes CDR1 SGHRS and CDR2 YFSETQ. The length of the CDR3 is 15 residues. J lost 3 bases, V lost 2 bases, and 4 bases had no gene match. CDR3 sequence: CASSFRQGETDTQYF. The CDR3 DNA is TGCGCCAGCAGCTTTCGACAGGGGGAAACAGATACGCAGTATTTT.

The chain links TRBV6-5 to TRBJ1-4; a possible D gene is TRBD1 (5 bases). Germline V gene data show CDR1 as MNHEY and CDR2 as SVGAGI. V dropped 2 bases and J dropped 8 bases, with 9 bases sitting between them. This CDR3 has 13 residues. CDR3 amino acids: CASSYDRREKLFF. DNA of the CDR3: TGTGCCAGCAGTTACGACAGACGGGAAAAACTGTTTTTT.

This clonotype was seen repeatedly, ten times or more. The rearrangement uses TRBV20-1 and TRBJ2-5; perhaps TRBD2 as D (5 bases). Per the germline V gene, CDR1 is DFQATT and CDR2 is SNEGSKA (reference sequence). V was clipped by 3 bases and J by 4 bases, with 12 bases between them. This CDR3 contains 13 residues. The chain's CDR3 is CSASKGAAETQYF. DNA for the CDR3: TGCAGTGCTAGCAAAGGAGCGGCAGAGACCCAGTACTTC.

This chain connects TRBV6-5 to TRBJ1-2; tentatively, D is TRBD1 (6 bases). Deletions cut 7 bases from V and 8 bases from J, with 11 bases between. Germline values: CDR1 MNHEY, CDR2 SVGAGI. CDR3 length: 11 residues. The CDR3 spells CASKTRGGYTF. DNA for the CDR3: TGTGCCAGCAAAACCAGGGGAGGCTACACCTTC.

This clonotype was recorded many times. V gene TRBV7-9 combines with J gene TRBJ2-4; tentative D call: TRBD1 (5 bases). The CDR3 extends over 13 amino acids. V was shortened by 5 bases and J by 6 bases, with 11 bases between the two germline ends. The germline CDR1 and CDR2 sequences are SEHNR and FQNEAQ (reference sequence). The CDR3 nucleotides read TGTGCCAGCAGCCTCGGACACTTAAACATTCAGTACTTC. Protein: CASSLGHLNIQYF.

This clonotype was picked up a small number of times. This chain joins TRBV6-5 and TRBJ1-2, with D perhaps matching TRBD1 (6 bases). The CDR3 runs 12 residues. V was pared by 8 bases and J by 5 bases, with 12 bases between. Germline CDR1 is MNHEY and CDR2 is SVGAGI. In DNA, the CDR3 is TGTGCCAGCTCGGGAGGGGGATATGGCTACACCTTC. It codes for CASSGGGYGYTF.

This chain uses TRBV2 with TRBJ2-1, with unresolved D. The CDR3 is made up of 13 amino acids. CDR1 and CDR2 from the germline V gene are SNHLY and FYNNEI. Trimming took off 6 bases at V and 3 bases at J, with 9 bases between the two ends. The CDR3 loop is CASSRDNYNEQFF. The CDR3 coding sequence is TGTGCCAGCAGCCGTGACAACTACAATGAGCAGTTCTTC.

This clonotype was detected a few times. The V gene is TRBV5-1, the J gene TRBJ1-5; the D is unclear. The CDR3 extends over 13 amino acids. The V gene lost 3 bases and the J gene lost 7 bases, with 11 bases spanning the gap. Germline loops: CDR1 SGHRS, CDR2 YFSETQ. CDR3 nucleotides: TGCGCCAGCAGCTACTGGCCTGGCCAGCCCCAGCATTTT. Its translation is CASSYWPGQPQHF. Full variable domain (missing parts from reference TRBV5-1 and TRBJ1-5): KAGVTQTPRYLIKTRGQQVTLSCSPISGHRSVSWYQQTPGQGLQFLFEYFSETQRNKGNFPGRFSGRQFSNSRSEMNVSTLELGDSALYLCASSYWPGQPQHFGDGTRLSIL.

This clonotype was seen many times. The J gene is TRBJ2-7, the V gene TRBV5-1, with TRBD1 as a possible D gene (6 bases). Per germline, CDR1 SGHRS and CDR2 YFSETQ. The CDR3 totals 13 residues. V lost 5 bases to trimming and J lost 2 bases, with 11 bases between them. The CDR3 DNA follows: TGCGCCAGCAGACAGGGCCAGCCCTACGAGCAGTACTTC. Amino acids: CASRQGQPYEQYF.

This clonotype was observed a few times. V gene TRBV19 combines with J gene TRBJ1-1; no reliable D call. CDR3 length equals 15 residues. V was clipped by 6 bases and J by 0 bases, with 14 bases between them. Germline CDR1 reads LNHDA; CDR2 reads SQIVND (reference sequence). This CDR3 reads CASRRLNHMNTEAFF. The CDR3 DNA is TGTGCCAGTAGACGGCTAAATCACATGAACACTGAAGCTTTCTTT. Drawing the rest from reference TRBV19 and TRBJ1-1, the complete variable domain is DGGITQSPKYLFRKEGQNVTLSCEQNLNHDAMYWYRQDPGQGLRLIYYSQIVNDFQKGDIAEGYSVSREKKESFPLTVTSAQKNPTAFYLCASRRLNHMNTEAFFGQGTRLTVV.

The chain uses TRBV20-1 and TRBJ2-1, with TRBD1 matching 8 bases. The germline V gene has CDR1 DFQATT and CDR2 SNEGSKA (reference sequence). With 3 bases clipped from V and 4 bases from J, the junction kept 8 bases outside the gene matches. The CDR3 runs to 15 residues. CDR3 sequence: CSARKARDRYNEQFF. The DNA for the CDR3 is TGCAGTGCTAGGAAGGCCCGGGACAGGTACAATGAGCAGTTCTTC.

This clonotype came up many times. This chain connects TRBV11-2 to TRBJ1-2; TRBD1 aligns across 8 bases. V was pared by 4 bases and J by 3 bases, with 10 bases of the junction left unmatched. Germline V gene sequence: CDR1 SGHAT, CDR2 FQNNGV. CDR3 length: 16 residues. For the CDR3, the DNA is TGTGCCAGCAGCTCCTCTCTGGACAGGGCCCACTATGGCTACACCTTC. It encodes CASSSSLDRAHYGYTF. Full variable domain (missing parts from reference TRBV11-2 and TRBJ1-2): EAGVAQSPRYKIIEKRQSVAFWCNPISGHATLYWYQQILGQGPKLLIQFQNNGVVDDSQLPKDRFSAERLKGVDSTLKIQPAKLEDSAVYLCASSSSLDRAHYGYTFGSGTRLTVV.

This clonotype was recorded many times. The V and J genes are TRBV3-1 and TRBJ2-7, with D hard to call. The CDR3 consists of 11 residues. The V gene lost 3 bases and the J gene lost 0 bases, with 0 bases spanning the gap. Germline loops: CDR1 LGHDT, CDR2 YNNKEL (reference sequence). The CDR3 DNA reads as TGTGCCAGCAGCCACTCCTACGAGCAGTACTTC. Its protein is CASSHSYEQYF.

There are many counts of this clonotype. The chain joins TRBV11-1 to TRBJ2-3; D unresolved. CDR1 is SGHAT and CDR2 is FQDESV in the germline V gene (reference sequence). V was shortened by 6 bases and J by 2 bases, with 21 bases between the two germline ends. The CDR3 is 17 amino acids. For the CDR3, the DNA is TGTGCCAGCAGTCCCGTAAGCCTAAGGAGATCCACAGATACGCAGTATTTT. Amino acids: CASSPVSLRRSTDTQYF.

Of note for this clonotype: One end of the junction does not line up with germline, which may come from a read error. The chain links TRBV7-7 to TRBJ2-1; TRBD2 might be the D (5 bases). The CDR3 covers 16 residues. Germline assignment: CDR1 SSHAT and CDR2 FNYEAQ (reference sequence). CDR3: CASSLALTRPYNEQFF. CDR3 DNA: TGTGCTAGCAGCTTAGCTCTAACTAGGCCCTACAATGAGCAGTTCTTC.

This clonotype was detected ten times or more. V gene TRBV5-6 combines with J gene TRBJ2-3; maybe TRBD2 (6 bases). The CDR3 sequence is 13 residues long. In germline, CDR1 is SGHDT, CDR2 YYEEEE. The ends were cut back, 7 bases at V and 0 bases at J, with 9 bases in the middle. The CDR3 nucleotides are TGTGCCAGCCGGGACTCTAGCACAGATACGCAGTATTTT. Translation: CASRDSSTDTQYF.

CDR3 residues: CATSDLRGHSGDTDTQYF. CDR3 DNA sequence: TGTGCCACCAGTGACCTGAGAGGGCATTCCGGGGACACAGATACGCAGTATTTT. This chain uses TRBV24-1 with TRBJ2-3; tentative D call: TRBD2 (5 bases). The CDR3 consists of 18 residues. Looked up from germline, CDR1 is KGHDR and CDR2 is SFDVKD. The V end lost 4 bases, the J end lost 2 bases, and 21 bases lay between the germline ends.

There are many counts of this clonotype. J is TRBJ2-3 and V is TRBV7-6; TRBD1 is a possible D gene (6 bases). The CDR3 extends over 15 amino acids. The V and J ends lost 0 bases and 4 bases respectively, with 11 bases between them. Germline assignment: CDR1 SGHVS and CDR2 FNYEAQ. CDR3 bases: TGTGCCAGCAGCTTAGCCGGACAGTTCGCAGATACGCAGTATTTT. It encodes CASSLAGQFADTQYF.

CDR3 amino acids: CASSQGGPGGPGTQYF. The CDR3 coding sequence is TGTGCCAGCAGCCAAGGAGGTCCGGGGGGGCCGGGGACCCAGTACTTC. The V and J genes are TRBV3-1 and TRBJ2-5; 8 bases match TRBD2. V was pared by 1 base and J by 7 bases, with 11 bases of the junction left unmatched. CDR3 length equals 16 residues. CDR1 LGHDT and CDR2 YNNKEL come from the germline V gene (reference sequence).

This clonotype was observed at least ten times. The chain joins TRBV28 to TRBJ2-3; D possibly corresponds to TRBD1 (5 bases). Germline V gives CDR1 MDHEN, CDR2 SYDVKM. This CDR3 has 12 residues. Here the CDR3 reads CAGAGLGDTQYF. The CDR3 DNA sequence: TGTGCTGGGGCCGGGTTAGGAGATACGCAGTATTTT.

The chain couples TRBV3-1 to TRBJ2-1, with D unresolved. V was pared by 3 bases and J by 5 bases, with 5 bases between. CDR1 and CDR2 from the germline V gene are LGHDT and YNNKEL (reference sequence). This CDR3 is built from 12 residues. CDR3 amino acids: CASSHSNNEQFF. The CDR3 coding sequence is TGTGCCAGCAGCCATAGCAACAATGAGCAGTTCTTC.

This clonotype came up a few times. CDR3 DNA sequence: TGTGCCAGCAGCTTGCGAGTAAATACGCAGTATTTT. It encodes CASSLRVNTQYF. This chain connects TRBV7-9 to TRBJ2-3; D not resolved. V was cut by 3 bases and J by 7 bases, with 8 bases left in between. The CDR3 length is 12 residues. CDR1 is SEHNR, CDR2 FQNEAQ, per germline (reference sequence).

This clonotype has just a few counts. This chain uses TRBV9 with TRBJ2-5; 7 bases align to TRBD1. The germline gives CDR1 SGDLS, CDR2 YYNGEE. CDR3 size: 19 residues. Trimming at V came to 0 bases and at J to 1 base, leaving 15 bases not matched to a gene. This chain's CDR3 is CASSVATTGMRGRQETQYF. The CDR3 DNA is TGTGCCAGCAGCGTAGCTACTACGGGTATGAGGGGGCGCCAAGAGACCCAGTACTTC. Full variable domain (outside the CDR3, taken from reference TRBV9 and TRBJ2-5): DSGVTQTPKHLITATGQRVTLRCSPRSGDLSVYWYQQSLDQGLQFLIQYYNGEERAKGNILERFSAQQFPDLHSELNLSSLELGDSALYFCASSVATTGMRGRQETQYFGPGTRLLVL.

This clonotype has ten or more counts. CDR3 region: CASSLAGQRETQYF. CDR3 nucleotides: TGTGCCAGCAGCTTAGCTGGACAGCGAGAGACCCAGTACTTC. The gene calls are TRBV7-9 and TRBJ2-5; maybe TRBD1 (6 bases). This CDR3 has 14 amino acids. Germline values: CDR1 SEHNR, CDR2 FQNEAQ (reference sequence). Trimming took 0 bases from V and 4 from J, leaving 9 bases between them.

This clonotype came up many times. The CDR3 is CASSFRGQSSHEQYF. The CDR3 DNA sequence: TGCGCCAGCAGCTTTCGGGGCCAGTCCTCGCACGAGCAGTACTTC. The V call is TRBV5-1, the J call TRBJ2-7; D assignment may be TRBD1 or TRBD2 (5 bases each). Germline V lookup: CDR1 SGHRS, CDR2 YFSETQ. The CDR3 contains 15 residues. The V end lost 2 bases, the J end lost 5 bases, and 17 bases lay between the germline ends.

There are many counts of this clonotype. This chain links TRBV5-1 with TRBJ2-2; D is uncertain. Trimming removed 0 bases at V and 0 bases at J, with 9 bases between. This CDR3 is 16 amino acids long. Germline CDR1 is SGHRS and CDR2 is YFSETQ. The CDR3 spells CASSLDASANTGELFF. The CDR3 DNA follows: TGCGCCAGCAGCTTGGATGCATCCGCGAACACCGGGGAGCTGTTTTTT.

This clonotype was observed many times. V gene TRBV25-1 combines with J gene TRBJ2-5, with D possibly being TRBD2 (5 bases). The CDR3 runs to 14 residues. Trimming left V 3 bases short and J 5 bases short, with 13 bases between. In germline, CDR1 is MGHDK, CDR2 SYGVNS. The CDR3 DNA reads as TGTGCCAGCAGTGACGGAGGAGGAGGCGAGACCCAGTACTTC. As protein: CASSDGGGGETQYF. The full variable domain, rest sourced from reference TRBV25-1 and TRBJ2-5, is EADIYQTPRYLVIGTGKKITLECSQTMGHDKMYWYQQDPGMELHLIHYSYGVNSTEKGDLSSESTVSRIRTEHFPLTLESARPSHTSQYLCASSDGGGGETQYFGPGTRLLVL.